The source of this T cell receptor beta chain is a study of blood T cell repertoires in COVID-19 (dated by TCRdb to 2020 to 2021). In the study overall: Collaborator samples came from the United States, Italy and Spain and covered acute and convalescent phases of COVID-19. The dataset comprised deeply sampled blood TCRbeta repertoires from subjects exposed to, actively infected with, or recovered from COVID-19. Sample metadata almost always included a de-identified subject ID, COVID-19 status, age in years and sex. The samples were drawn from two sources: the first 160 participants of the ongoing ImmuneRACE study, and fewer than 1,500 subjects contributed by 6 global collaborators. A freely available public database, intended as a resource for researchers studying the immune response to SARS-CoV-2, is where the repertoires were released. Where available, HLA class I and class II types were obtained from metadata supplied by the sample provider rather than from assay-based typing. The prospective study material was composed of cDNA or gDNA derived from T cells, B-cell-depleted T cells, or PBMCs. Overall study results and their limits: The amount of clinical and demographic metadata varied by source and participant and was provided uncurated.

Reading the germline V gene gives CDR1 LGHNA and CDR2 YNFKEQ. Cut back by 4 bases and 4 bases, the V and J ends lie 14 bases apart. The CDR3 has 15 amino acids, counting the end cysteine and phenylalanine. Only the CDR3 region is kept as DNA, spanning 45 bases read in frame from base 1. Enrolling through a virtual design, the prospective study's participants ranged in age from roughly 18 to 95 years and lived across 24 United States geographic areas. In the prospective study, participants were assigned to cohorts based on the clinical history participants reported in a screening survey and a study questionnaire. Exposed participants had been in contact with someone with a PCR-confirmed or clinician-diagnosed COVID-19 case within 2 weeks of study entry. In the prospective study, whole blood, serum and a nasopharyngeal or oropharyngeal swab were collected from each participant by mobile phlebotomists. Participants in the prospective study had the option to provide additional blood draws and questionnaires over a roughly 2-month period. Before DNA extraction, blood samples from the prospective study were shipped at room temperature or frozen.

As concerns this clone: The specificity of this receptor is unknown. Base qualities are not provided; no much larger clone lies one nucleotide away.

TCRbeta CDR3 regions were amplified from genomic DNA by means of the immunoSEQ Assay, a bias-controlled multiplex PCR. In the authors' own workflow: Within the assay, amplification of reference gene primers was used to estimate how many nucleated cells each sample contained. To quantify the absolute abundance of each unique TCRbeta CDR3 rearrangement, sequence reads were collapsed and filtered. For each sample, productive Simpson clonality was calculated as the square root of Simpson's diversity index over productive rearrangements. Entries here come from immuneACCESS through TCRdb and include only in-frame sequences with V and J called. Some clones fail to appear in such tables; in the studies checked, an unresolved V gene covers under half of the shortfall, and the cause of the remainder is unknown. The V and J calls and the clone size are those of that table, but D and trimming were determined from the DNA. Present in this sample are 230,000 or so clones, 70% to 90% of which were seen just once. Just over 6.5% of the sample rests with the top ten.

The clonotype originates from a woman aged 50 to 60 who had been exposed to COVID-19. Rearrangement joined TRBV4-2 to TRBJ1-3; a weak D assignment points to TRBD1 (5 bases agree). The sample taken for sequencing was PBMCs or T cells enriched from blood (not recorded which). The DNA sequence follows: TGTGCCAGCAGCCGAACCCAGGGTTCCGGAAACACCATATATTTT. Its translation reads: CASSRTQGSGNTIYF.